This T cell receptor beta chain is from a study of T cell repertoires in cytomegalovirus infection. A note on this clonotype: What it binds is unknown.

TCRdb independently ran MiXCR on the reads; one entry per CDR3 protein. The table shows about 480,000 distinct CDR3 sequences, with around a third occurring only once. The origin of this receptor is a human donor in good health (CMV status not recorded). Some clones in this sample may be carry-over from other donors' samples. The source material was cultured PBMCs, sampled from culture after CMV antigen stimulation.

The CDR3 DNA reads as TGTGCCAGCAGTGAAGAGGGGCTAGCGAACTACAATGAGCAGTTCTTC. Translation: CASSEEGLANYNEQFF. The chain employs TRBV12-3 or TRBV12-4 and TRBJ2-1; a possible D gene is TRBD2 (6 bases). The CDR3 spans 16 residues. V lost 5 bases, J lost 3 bases, and 17 bases lay in between.